Included here is one T cell receptor beta chain sequence, with context. Its specificity is unknown. These oral cavity squamous cell carcinomas were HPV-negative and locally advanced. These data come from a study of neoadjuvant anti-PD-1 for oral cavity cancer. Study-wide background: Around day 43, patients without progression received a fourth nivolumab dose before surgery.

Clones were sequenced by immunoSEQ multiplex PCR, and TCRdb holds only the in-frame ones, with some missing. The sample has 75,000 to 100,000 clones; more than 80% are singletons. Whole-study findings and limits: Higher pretreatment Treg/Th17 ratios tracked higher pretreatment blood clonality.

The receptor was derived from a person aged 35 to 85 with oral cavity squamous cell carcinoma. The sample here was PBMCs, taken before nivolumab (anti-PD-1) treatment.

The CDR3 DNA reads TGTGCCAGCAGTTACTCGCTGGGGGCCGCCCAAGAGACCCAGTACTTC. Its translation is CASSYSLGAAQETQYF. The rearrangement links TRBV6-5 to TRBJ2-5; D might be TRBD1 (6 bases). The germline gives CDR1 MNHEY, CDR2 SVGAGI. This CDR3 region has 16 residues. The V and J ends lost 0 bases and 1 base respectively, with 12 bases between them.